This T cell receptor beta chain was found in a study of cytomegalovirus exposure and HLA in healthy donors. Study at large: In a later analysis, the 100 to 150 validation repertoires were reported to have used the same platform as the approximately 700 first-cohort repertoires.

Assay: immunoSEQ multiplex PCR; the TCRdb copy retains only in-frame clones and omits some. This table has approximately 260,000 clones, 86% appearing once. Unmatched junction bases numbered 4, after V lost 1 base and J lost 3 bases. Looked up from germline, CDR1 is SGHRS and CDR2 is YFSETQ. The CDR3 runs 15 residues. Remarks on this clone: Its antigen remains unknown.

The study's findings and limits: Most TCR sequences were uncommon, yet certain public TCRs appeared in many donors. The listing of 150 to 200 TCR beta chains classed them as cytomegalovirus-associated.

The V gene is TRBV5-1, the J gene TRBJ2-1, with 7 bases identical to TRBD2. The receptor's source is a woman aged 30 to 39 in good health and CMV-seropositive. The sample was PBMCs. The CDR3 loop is CASSLSSSGYNEQFF. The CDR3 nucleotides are TGCGCCAGCAGCTTGAGCTCTAGCGGCTACAATGAGCAGTTCTTC.